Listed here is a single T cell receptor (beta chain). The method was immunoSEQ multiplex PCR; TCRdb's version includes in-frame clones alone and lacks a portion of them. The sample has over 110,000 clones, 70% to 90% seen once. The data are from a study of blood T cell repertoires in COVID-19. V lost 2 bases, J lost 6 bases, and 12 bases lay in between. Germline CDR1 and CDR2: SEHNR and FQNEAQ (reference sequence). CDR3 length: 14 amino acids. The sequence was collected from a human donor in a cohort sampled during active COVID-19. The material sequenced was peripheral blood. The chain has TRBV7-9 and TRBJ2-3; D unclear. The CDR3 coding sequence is TGTGCCAGCAGCTTAAGGCTAGTCTCGGATACGCAGTATTTT. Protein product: CASSLRLVSDTQYF.